This TCR beta chain was obtained from a study of blood T cell repertoires in COVID-19. The overall study: The United States, Italy and Spain provided the acute and convalescent COVID-19 samples. Sources were T cells, B-cell-depleted T cells, or PBMCs; the material itself was cDNA or gDNA.

Cohort placement rested on clinical history that participants reported themselves. The V gene's germline CDR1 is LNHDA and CDR2 SQIVND (reference sequence). V was trimmed by 7 bases and J by 0 bases, leaving 9 bases between them. CDR3 length equals 14 residues. In the authors' workflow: Using reference gene primer amplification, nucleated cell counts were estimated. Profiled with immunoSEQ multiplex PCR; TCRdb holds only in-frame clones, not every one. For V, J and clone size, that table is used; D and trimming come from the DNA. The table records about 280,000 clones, around 91% of them present only once.

The genes are TRBV19 and TRBJ1-4; D remains ambiguous. This clonotype was sampled from a woman between 18 and 29 years old with acute COVID-19. The sequencing sample was made of PBMCs or T cells enriched from blood (not recorded which). This CDR3 reads CASTKRSTNEKLFF. In DNA, the CDR3 is TGTGCCAGTACTAAACGCTCAACTAATGAAAAACTGTTTTTT.